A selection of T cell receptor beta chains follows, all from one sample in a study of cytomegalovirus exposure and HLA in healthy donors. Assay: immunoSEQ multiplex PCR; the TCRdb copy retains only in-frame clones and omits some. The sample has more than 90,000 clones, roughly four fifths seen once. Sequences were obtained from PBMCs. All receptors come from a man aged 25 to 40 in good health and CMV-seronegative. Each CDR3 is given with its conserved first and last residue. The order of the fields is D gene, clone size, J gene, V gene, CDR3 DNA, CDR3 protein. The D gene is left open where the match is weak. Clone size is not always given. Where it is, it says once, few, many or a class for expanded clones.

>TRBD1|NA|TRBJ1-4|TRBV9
TGTGCCAGCAGCCCCCGGGACAGGGGGAATGAAAAACTGTTTTTT
CASSPRDRGNEKLFF
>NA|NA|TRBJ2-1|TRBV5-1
TGCGCCAGCAGTCCGGGGAAGGGGGCTAGCGGGCTCCCGCACAATGAGCAGTTCTTC
CASSPGKGASGLPHNEQFF
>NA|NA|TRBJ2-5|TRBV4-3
TGCGCCAGCAGCCATCTAGTAGGCGGGGAGGAGACCCAGTACTTC
CASSHLVGGEETQYF
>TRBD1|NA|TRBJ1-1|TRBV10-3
TGTGCCATCAGTGAGGGGGACAGGCCGAACACTGAAGCTTTCTTT
CAISEGDRPNTEAFF
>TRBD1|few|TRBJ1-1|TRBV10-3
TGTGCCATCAGTGCAAGACAGGGGGCGGACACTGAAGCTTTCTTT
CAISARQGADTEAFF
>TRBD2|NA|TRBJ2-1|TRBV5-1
TGCGCCAGCAGCTCGGGACTAGCGGGAGTCTCCTACAATGAGCAGTTCTTC
CASSSGLAGVSYNEQFF
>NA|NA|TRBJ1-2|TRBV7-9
TGTGCCAGCAGCTTCAAGACAGACTATGGCTACACCTTC
CASSFKTDYGYTF
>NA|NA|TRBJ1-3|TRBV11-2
TGTGCCAGCAGCTTAGGACAGTTCTTGGCGCCGGGAAACACCATATATTTT
CASSLGQFLAPGNTIYF
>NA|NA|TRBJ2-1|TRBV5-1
TGCGCCAGCAAAACTACAGGGGGGGTTTACAATGAGCAGTTCTTC
CASKTTGGVYNEQFF
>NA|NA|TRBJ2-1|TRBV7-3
TGTGCCAGCAGTCGGGACTCTCTCAATGAGCAGTTCTTC
CASSRDSLNEQFF
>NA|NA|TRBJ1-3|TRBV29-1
TGCAGCGCCAGCCTTTGGCCCGGAGGTGGAAACACCATATATTTT
CSASLWPGGGNTIYF
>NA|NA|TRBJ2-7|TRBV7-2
TGTGCCAGCAGCCAATCGTCGGGGGGCCTGGACGAGCAGTACTTC
CASSQSSGGLDEQYF
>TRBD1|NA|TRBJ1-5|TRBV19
TGTGCCAGTAGTATAGTTTTGGGACAGGGCTCTCGCAATCAGCCCCAGCATTTT
CASSIVLGQGSRNQPQHF
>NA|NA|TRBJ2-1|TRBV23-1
TGCGCCAGCAGTCGCACAGTTTACAATGAGCAGTTCTTC
CASSRTVYNEQFF
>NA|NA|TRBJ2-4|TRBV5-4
TGTGCCAGCAGCTTGGCTAGCGCCAAAAACATTCAGTACTTC
CASSLASAKNIQYF
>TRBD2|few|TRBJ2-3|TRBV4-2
TGTGCCAGCAGCCGAAACGGGGGGGCCGCAGATACGCAGTATTTT
CASSRNGGAADTQYF
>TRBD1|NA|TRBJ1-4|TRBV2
TGTGCCAGCAGCTTCCCGGGACAGGGGAATGAAAAACTGTTTTTT
CASSFPGQGNEKLFF
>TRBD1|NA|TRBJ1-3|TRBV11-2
TGTGCCAGCAGCTTTATCTTGGGACAGGGAACTGGAAACACCATATATTTT
CASSFILGQGTGNTIYF
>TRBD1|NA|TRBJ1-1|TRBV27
TGTGCCAGCAGCCGAACAGGGGGAAGGGGGTACACTGAAGCTTTCTTT
CASSRTGGRGYTEAFF
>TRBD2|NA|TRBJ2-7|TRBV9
TGTGCCAGCAGCGTAGGACTAGCGGGGGTCTACGAGCAGTACTTC
CASSVGLAGVYEQYF
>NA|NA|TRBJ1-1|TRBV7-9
TGTGCCAGCAGCGGGTGGACAGAGAACACTGAAGCTTTCTTT
CASSGWTENTEAFF
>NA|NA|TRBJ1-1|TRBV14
TGTGCCAGCCAACGTACAACAGGGAACACTGAAGCTTTCTTT
CASQRTTGNTEAFF
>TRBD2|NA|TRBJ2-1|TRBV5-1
TGCGCCAGCAGCTTGGTGTTTTCGGGAGGCCCCAACAATGAGCAGTTCTTC
CASSLVFSGGPNNEQFF
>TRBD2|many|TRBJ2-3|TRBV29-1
TGCAGCCTTGGGGGGGGAGGCGGGAAACCCACAGATACGCAGTATTTT
CSLGGGGGKPTDTQYF
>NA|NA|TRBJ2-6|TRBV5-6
TGTGCCAGCAGCTCACTTATAAGGGAGCCCTCTGGGGCCAACGTCCTGACTTTC
CASSSLIREPSGANVLTF
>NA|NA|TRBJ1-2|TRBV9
TGTGCCAGCAGCGTAGGATCGGAGGGTGGCTACACCTTC
CASSVGSEGGYTF
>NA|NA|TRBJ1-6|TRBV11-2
TGTGCCAGCAGCCAGGTTGATTCACCCCTCCACTTT
CASSQVDSPLHF
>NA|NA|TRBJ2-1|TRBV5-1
TGCGCCAGCAGCTTCACGCGGGACTACAATGAGCAGTTCTTC
CASSFTRDYNEQFF
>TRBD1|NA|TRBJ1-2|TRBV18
TGTGCCAGCTCACCCGGACAGGGAACCAACTATGGCTACACCTTC
CASSPGQGTNYGYTF
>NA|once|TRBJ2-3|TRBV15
TGTGCCACCAGCAGACGGGGGGCGGCTAGCACAGATACGCAGTATTTT
CATSRRGAASTDTQYF
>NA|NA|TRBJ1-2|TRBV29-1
TGCAGCGTTGGAAACAGTAACTATGGCTACACCTTC
CSVGNSNYGYTF
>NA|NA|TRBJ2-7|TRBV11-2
TGTGCCAGCAGCTTAGCGCCCCTGGGGCCTTCCTACGAGCAGTACTTC
CASSLAPLGPSYEQYF
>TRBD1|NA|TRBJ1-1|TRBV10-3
TGTGCCATCAGTGAGTCGACAAAGAACAGGGGGAACACTGAAGCTTTCTTT
CAISESTKNRGNTEAFF
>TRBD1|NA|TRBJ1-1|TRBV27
TGTGCCAGCAGTTACGACAGGGGTGACACTGAAGCTTTCTTT
CASSYDRGDTEAFF
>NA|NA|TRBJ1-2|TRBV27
TGTGCCAGCAGTCCCGGGGGGCGGTTCTATGGCTACACCTTC
CASSPGGRFYGYTF
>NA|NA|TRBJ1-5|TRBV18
TGTGCCAGCTCACTCTCTCGGGGGGGTCACCAGCCCCAGCATTTT
CASSLSRGGHQPQHF
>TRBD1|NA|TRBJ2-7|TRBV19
TGTGCCAGTAGTTCGTCCTGGACAGGGTGGTACGAGCAGTACTTC
CASSSSWTGWYEQYF
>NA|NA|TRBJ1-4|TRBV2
TGTGCCAGCAGTGGGACAGCTTGGTCAGGGGTTGGAGAAAAACTGTTTTTT
CASSGTAWSGVGEKLFF
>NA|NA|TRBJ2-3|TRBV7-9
TGTGCCAGTACGGGAGCAGATACGCAGTATTTT
CASTGADTQYF
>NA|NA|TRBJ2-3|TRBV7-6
TGTGCCAGCAGCTTTTCGGGACTCTCCACAGATACGCAGTATTTT
CASSFSGLSTDTQYF
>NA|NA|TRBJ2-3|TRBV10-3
TGTGCCATCAGTGGCGGCGCAGGGGCTGTTTCAGATACGCAGTATTTT
CAISGGAGAVSDTQYF
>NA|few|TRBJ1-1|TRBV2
TGTGCCAGCAGTGAGATCTCAGGAACTGAAGCTTTCTTT
CASSEISGTEAFF
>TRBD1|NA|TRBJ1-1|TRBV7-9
TGTGCCAGCAGCTTGGGTAGACAGGGGTTCGAGACTGAAGCTTTCTTT
CASSLGRQGFETEAFF
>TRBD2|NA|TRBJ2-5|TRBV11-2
TGTGCCAGCAGCTCGAGCGGGGGGCACCGAGAGACCCAGTACTTC
CASSSSGGHRETQYF